Listed here is a single T cell receptor beta chain. Other nucleotide sequences in the sample specify the same CDR3. Data came from immunoSEQ multiplex PCR; TCRdb stores just in-frame clones and leaves some out. The table shows 150,000 or so clones, with 92% occurring only once. This entry comes from a study of control samples from healthy donors and cancer patients. V gave up 8 bases and J gave up 3 bases, with 15 bases separating them. Germline CDR1 reads ENHRY; CDR2 reads SYGVKD. The CDR3 length is 14 residues. This TCR derives from a woman between 45 and 65 years old in good health. The sample was blood. The rearrangement joins TRBV10-3 to TRBJ2-3; D unclear. CDR3 DNA sequence: TGTGCCATCTCCCCTTTGGCTTCTACAGATACGCAGTATTTT. Its protein product is CAISPLASTDTQYF.